This T cell receptor (beta chain) was sequenced for a study of OX40 agonist ivuxolimab in advanced cancers. In the study overall: Ivuxolimab is a fully human IgG2 antibody that activates OX40 (CD134). Patients treated during dose escalation were battling hepatocellular carcinoma, melanoma, renal cell or head and neck cancer. Whole-study results and caveats: Antigen specificity remained undetermined for the expanded peripheral T cells.

This clone was seen just once. Its antigen is as yet unknown. Produced via immunoSEQ multiplex PCR; TCRdb's table is partial and in-frame only. The sample has 50,000 to 65,000 clones, roughly four fifths seen once. The CDR3 covers 16 residues. V lost 4 bases and J 0 bases, leaving 13 bases between the germline ends. Germline values: CDR1 SGHVS, CDR2 FQNEAQ. The sample consisted of CD4+ or CD8+ T cells sorted from blood, taken in a trial of the OX40 agonist ivuxolimab. The rearrangement links TRBV7-8 to TRBJ2-4; D might be TRBD2 (5 bases). The TCR originated in an adult with an advanced solid tumor such as melanoma, head and neck, liver or kidney cancer. The CDR3 region is CASSSGLLPAKNIQYF. CDR3 in DNA: TGTGCCAGCAGCTCCGGACTTCTTCCAGCCAAAAACATTCAGTACTTC.